This T cell receptor (beta chain) was retrieved from a study of blood T cell repertoires in COVID-19. Study-wide background: The cDNA or gDNA used as material had been derived from T cells, B-cell-depleted T cells, or PBMCs.

The CDR3 runs 14 residues. Germline-derived CDR1 and CDR2 are MGHDK and SYGVNS. V gave up 0 bases and J gave up 0 bases, with 5 bases separating them. In the original processing: Counts of nucleated cells, estimated from reference gene primer amplification, were obtained. Method: immunoSEQ multiplex PCR; TCRdb's copy keeps in-frame clones and lacks some. V and J calls and clone size are given by that table; D and trimming were obtained from the DNA. The data contain 150,000 to 200,000 clones, over 80% of them seen just once; the ten biggest clones take up about 1.6%. The receptor comes from a woman between 45 and 65 years old with acute or convalescent COVID-19. The rearrangement links TRBV25-1 to TRBJ2-5; no reliable D call. Sequencing was carried out using peripheral blood. CDR3 loop: CASSEYDNQETQYF. The CDR3 DNA reads TGTGCCAGCAGTGAATACGACAACCAAGAGACCCAGTACTTC.